Below are 4 T cell receptor beta chains sequenced from a single sample in a study of T cells in Graves' hyperthyroidism and ophthalmopathy (dated by TCRdb to the late 2010s). The receptor library was made with multiplex PCR. Sequencing was performed on an Illumina HiSeq 2000. The TCR beta CDR3 regions were amplified from the RNA transcripts. The TCR CDR3 was subjected to a first round of RT-PCR using the HTBI primer set and the Qiagen OneStep RT-PCR kit. TCRdb passed the public sequencing reads through fastp at Q25 and MiXCR, retaining productive beta sequences. Rows are combined by CDR3 protein, so each entry shows the most common genes and DNA. This sample has more than 500,000 distinct CDR3 sequences in its table, and 15% to 20% of those were observed once. The top ten hold 3% to 4.5% of the sample. The sample comprised blood. These receptors all come from a woman aged 25 to 39 with Graves' hyperthyroidism.

This clonotype was seen at least ten times. The genes are TRBV28 and TRBJ2-7; TRBD1 agrees at 7 bases. V lost 7 bases and J lost 5; bases outside the gene matches: 8. The length of the CDR3 is 13 residues. Germline assignment: CDR1 MDHEN and CDR2 SYDVKM. The CDR3 DNA sequence: TGTGCCAGCAAGATCAGGGGGACCCACGAGCAGTACTTC. Its protein is CASKIRGTHEQYF.

The V gene is TRBV12-3 or TRBV12-4, the J gene TRBJ2-7; a possible D gene is TRBD2 (5 bases). The V gene lost 6 bases and the J gene lost 6 bases, with 21 bases spanning the gap. CDR3 size: 15 residues. The CDR3 nucleotides are TGTGCCAGCAGCCCCCCCGGGCGGGCGAATTTCGAGCAGTACTTC. This encodes CASSPPGRANFEQYF.

This clonotype has a handful of counts. V is TRBV19 and J is TRBJ2-2; D may be TRBD1 or TRBD2 (6 bases each). CDR3 length: 14 amino acids. Trimming stripped 7 bases from V and 6 bases from J, with 15 bases between. Per the germline V gene, CDR1 is LNHDA and CDR2 is SQIVND (reference sequence). CDR3 in DNA: TGTGCCAGTACCCGGGGGCTAGCCGCCGGGGAGCTGTTTTTT. Translation: CASTRGLAAGELFF.

The table lists this clonotype with a few counts. This clone may be a read error of a much larger clone one base away. This chain links TRBV7-3 with TRBJ2-2, with D perhaps TRBD1 or TRBD2 (6 bases each). Germline CDR1 is SGHTA and CDR2 is FQGTGA. The CDR3 length is 15 residues. The CDR3 here is CASSPQGHSTGGLFF. The CDR3 bases are TGTGCCAGCAGCCCACAGGGCCACAGCACCGGGGGGCTGTTTTTT.